This T cell receptor beta chain comes out of a study of OX40 agonist ivuxolimab in advanced cancers. This CDR3 is built from 12 residues. Trimming took 4 bases from V and 9 from J, leaving 10 bases between them. Germline CDR1 SGHTA, CDR2 FQGTGA. Sequencing used immunoSEQ multiplex PCR; TCRdb keeps in-frame clones, though not all of them. The table has approximately 28,000 clones, about 88% seen once. This clonotype was obtained from an adult with an advanced solid tumor such as melanoma, head and neck, liver or kidney cancer. The sample here was CD4+ or CD8+ T cells sorted from blood, taken in a trial of the OX40 agonist ivuxolimab. This rearrangement joins TRBV7-3 to TRBJ2-1, with no clear D. This chain's CDR3 is CASSSVLGEQFF. CDR3 coding DNA: TGTGCCAGCAGCTCCGTCCTAGGTGAGCAGTTCTTC.